Below are 16 T cell receptor beta chains sequenced from a single sample in a study of T-cell reconstitution after alpha-beta-depleted transplantation in children. Study-level results: Newly generated T cells supplied most T-cell counts and diversity one year post-transplant.

These receptors' targets are unknown. The authors prepared the TCRbeta library with unique molecular identifiers. A single record per CDR3 protein comes from TCRdb applying MiXCR to the PCR reads. The sample lists around 270,000 distinct CDR3 sequences, less than 9.5% occurring once. Source: peripheral blood, taken 360 days after TCRalphabeta/CD19-depleted stem cell transplant. These receptors came from a female patient under 10 years old who had a stem cell transplant for Fanconi anemia, so the T cells may come from the graft donor.

Ten or more counts support this clonotype. V usage is TRBV20-1 and J usage is TRBJ2-7, with a weak D call TRBD2 (6 bases). In germline, CDR1 is DFQATT, CDR2 SNEGSKA (reference sequence). The V and J ends lost 2 bases and 4 bases respectively, with 15 bases between them. This CDR3 comprises 14 residues. The CDR3 region is CSARIGSVPYEQYF. The CDR3 nucleotides are TGCAGTGCTAGAATCGGGAGTGTTCCGTACGAGCAGTACTTC.

V usage is TRBV3-1 and J usage is TRBJ2-2, with D hard to call. Trimming took off 1 base at V and 1 base at J, with 10 bases between the two ends. This CDR3 has 16 residues. CDR1 is LGHDT, CDR2 YNNKEL, per germline (reference sequence). The CDR3 bases are TGTGCCAGCAGCCAAGTTCGGACCTGGAACACCGGGGAGCTGTTTTTT. It specifies CASSQVRTWNTGELFF. The full variable domain, in which reference TRBV3-1 and TRBJ2-2 provide the parts outside the CDR3, is DTAVSQTPKYLVTQMGNDKSIKCEQNLGHDTMYWYKQDSKKFLKIMFSYNNKELIINETVPNRFSPKSPDKAHLNLHINSLELGDSAVYFCASSQVRTWNTGELFFGEGSRLTVL.

In this sample, this clonotype turned up a few times. The V call is TRBV5-8, the J call TRBJ2-1; a weak D match, TRBD1 (5 bases). The CDR3 sequence is 17 residues long. V was cut by 1 base and J by 0 bases, with 14 bases left in between. Germline V gene data show CDR1 as SGHTS and CDR2 as YDEGEE. DNA for the CDR3: TGTGCCAGCAGCTTGTTATATGGAGACAGCTCCTACAATGAGCAGTTCTTC. Translation gives CASSLLYGDSSYNEQFF.

The CDR3 DNA follows: TGTGCCAGCAGCTTAAGGGGCCCATTCACAGATACGCAGTATTTT. This sequence encodes CASSLRGPFTDTQYF. This chain links TRBV13 with TRBJ2-3, with D possibly TRBD1 on 5 matching bases. CDR3 size: 15 residues. The germline V gene has CDR1 PRHDT and CDR2 FYEKMQ (reference sequence). V lost 2 bases to trimming and J lost 2 bases, with 11 bases between them.

This clonotype was detected many times. This chain links TRBV20-1 with TRBJ1-6; 9 bases line up with TRBD1. The V gene end was trimmed by 5 bases and the J gene end by 10 bases; junction bases not matched to a gene: 6. This CDR3 has 13 residues. Per germline, CDR1 DFQATT and CDR2 SNEGSKA (reference sequence). The CDR3 sequence is CSAVRDRESPLHF. CDR3 sequence (DNA): TGCAGTGCTGTCCGGGACAGGGAGTCACCCCTCCACTTT.

V usage is TRBV27 and J usage is TRBJ2-7; either TRBD1 or TRBD2 may fit D (5 bases each). The ends were cut back, 4 bases at V and 5 bases at J, with 18 bases in the middle. The CDR3 is 15 amino acids. Germline-derived CDR1 and CDR2 are MNHEY and SMNVEV (reference sequence). This CDR3 is CASSSLGTPGHEQYF. In DNA, the CDR3 is TGTGCCAGCAGTTCGCTTGGGACCCCGGGTCACGAGCAGTACTTC.

This clonotype was observed a few times. V is TRBV5-1 and J is TRBJ2-3, with a tentative D call TRBD1 (5 bases). The CDR3 length is 14 residues. CDR1 and CDR2 (germline): SGHRS, YFSETQ. Trimming removed 2 bases at V and 2 bases at J, with 9 bases between. The CDR3 is CASSFGHYTDTQYF. Written as DNA, the CDR3 is TGCGCCAGCAGCTTCGGACATTACACAGATACGCAGTATTTT. Full variable domain (rest looked up from reference TRBV5-1 and TRBJ2-3): KAGVTQTPRYLIKTRGQQVTLSCSPISGHRSVSWYQQTPGQGLQFLFEYFSETQRNKGNFPGRFSGRQFSNSRSEMNVSTLELGDSALYLCASSFGHYTDTQYFGPGTRLTVL.

In this sample, this clonotype turned up many times. This chain uses TRBV25-1 with TRBJ2-3; D is uncertain. Trimming removed 2 bases at V and 3 bases at J, with 6 bases between. The CDR3 sequence is 13 residues long. In germline, CDR1 is MGHDK, CDR2 SYGVNS. The CDR3 reads CASSEGLTDTQYF. The CDR3 DNA is TGTGCCAGCAGTGAAGGGTTAACAGATACGCAGTATTTT.

V gene TRBV5-6 combines with J gene TRBJ2-7; D is uncertain. Germline V lookup: CDR1 SGHDT, CDR2 YYEEEE. CDR3 length equals 15 residues. Trimming left V 2 bases short and J 0 bases short, with 12 bases between. This CDR3 reads CASSFAGPSSYEQYF. Written as DNA, the CDR3 is TGTGCCAGCAGCTTCGCCGGACCGAGCTCCTACGAGCAGTACTTC.

This clonotype occurred many times. CDR3 bases: TGTGCCAGCAGCCTTCGGCGTTATAATTCACCCCTCCACTTT. Translation: CASSLRRYNSPLHF. This chain connects TRBV6-1 to TRBJ1-6, with no clear D. Trimming took off 6 bases at V and 4 bases at J, with 10 bases between the two ends. Germline CDR1 MNHNS, CDR2 SASEGT. CDR3 size: 14 residues.

This clonotype was seen ten or more times. The chain is built from TRBV5-1 and TRBJ2-1, with TRBD1 matching over 10 bases. The CDR3 runs 15 residues. Losses at the gene ends were 3 bases for V and 4 bases for J; bases not matched to a gene: 4. CDR1 is SGHRS and CDR2 is YFSETQ in the germline V gene. This CDR3 is CASSWDRGGYNEQFF. The CDR3 DNA sequence: TGCGCCAGCAGCTGGGACAGGGGCGGGTACAATGAGCAGTTCTTC.

This clonotype was seen many times. V gene TRBV20-1 combines with J gene TRBJ2-4, with 9 bases that match TRBD2. Germline CDR1 reads DFQATT; CDR2 reads SNEGSKA (reference sequence). The CDR3 runs to 14 residues. Trimming at V came to 3 bases and at J to 7 bases, leaving 7 bases not matched to a gene. In DNA form, the CDR3 reads TGCAGTGCTAGGGTAGCGGGAGTGGAGAACATTCAGTACTTC. This encodes CSARVAGVENIQYF.

The V call is TRBV11-2, the J call TRBJ1-1, with D unclear. The CDR3 spans 16 residues. Germline loops: CDR1 SGHAT, CDR2 FQNNGV. The V gene lost 2 bases and the J gene lost 0 bases, with 13 bases spanning the gap. The CDR3 region has the DNA TGTGCCAGCAGCTTAACCTTTGTATGGGTGAACACTGAAGCTTTCTTT. This translates into CASSLTFVWVNTEAFF.

This clonotype was detected ten times or more. V gene TRBV6-1 combines with J gene TRBJ2-7; 7 bases agree with TRBD2. The trim removed 1 base at V and 3 bases at J, leaving 9 bases unmatched. The CDR3 has 16 residues. Germline values: CDR1 MNHNS, CDR2 SASEGT. The CDR3 nucleotides are TGTGCCAGCAGTGAAGAGAAAACTAGCGCGCTCTACGAGCAGTACTTC. Encoded protein: CASSEEKTSALYEQYF.

This clonotype showed up many times. The chain recombines TRBV6-1 with TRBJ2-2; D perhaps matches TRBD2 (5 bases). Germline V lookup: CDR1 MNHNS, CDR2 SASEGT. The V and J ends lost 6 bases and 0 bases respectively, with 11 bases between them. This CDR3 has 15 amino acids. The CDR3 DNA reads as TGTGCCAGCAGGGGAGCGTACGCGAACACCGGGGAGCTGTTTTTT. This encodes CASRGAYANTGELFF.

This clonotype was detected only a few times. The V gene is TRBV6-5, the J gene TRBJ2-1; no definite D call. The germline CDR1 and CDR2 sequences are MNHEY and SVGAGI. V was shortened by 3 bases and J by 5 bases, with 14 bases between the two germline ends. The CDR3 extends over 15 amino acids. This chain's CDR3 is CASSYQAGSNNEQFF. The CDR3 DNA sequence: TGTGCCAGCAGTTATCAGGCAGGATCAAACAATGAGCAGTTCTTC.